This entry lists 17 T cell receptor beta chains sequenced from one sample in a study of graft-versus-host responses after intestinal transplantation. Antigen specificity for these receptors is unknown. TCRdb keeps only in-frame clones here, not all; method: immunoSEQ multiplex PCR. The sample yields 90,000 to 150,000 clones, about 93% seen once. The sample here was unstimulated CD4+ T cells sorted from spleen or lymph node cells, taken before intestinal transplant. These receptors all stem from a human donor who received an intestinal transplant.

This clone was recorded once. The chain uses TRBV19 and TRBJ1-5; D not certain. V lost 8 bases, J lost 5 bases, and 19 bases lay in between. This CDR3 spans 15 amino acids. Germline loops: CDR1 LNHDA, CDR2 SQIVND (reference sequence). The CDR3 DNA follows: TGTGCCAGTTCCACAAAGGGATTAAGGCATCAGCCCCAGCATTTT. This gives the protein CASSTKGLRHQPQHF.

The chain carries TRBV2 and TRBJ2-7; 12 nucleotides align to TRBD2. J gave up 2 bases and V 11 bases, and 4 bases lay outside the gene matches. CDR1 and CDR2 from the germline V gene are SNHLY and FYNNEI. The CDR3 extends over 13 amino acids. CDR3 sequence (DNA): TGTGCCGTAAGGACTAGCGGGGCCTACGAGCAGTACTTC. This codes for CAVRTSGAYEQYF.

CDR3 coding DNA: TGTGCCAGCAGCCCGGATGGGGCGAGGTACACTGAAGCTTTCTTT. It is translated as CASSPDGARYTEAFF. The rearrangement links TRBV7-8 to TRBJ1-1; D perhaps matches TRBD1 (5 bases). The length of the CDR3 is 15 residues. Deletions cut 5 bases from V and 3 bases from J, with 16 bases between. Germline values: CDR1 SGHVS, CDR2 FQNEAQ.

This rearrangement joins TRBV2 to TRBJ2-5, with D perhaps matching TRBD1 (6 bases). Germline CDR1 reads SNHLY; CDR2 reads FYNNEI. Trimming stripped 11 bases from V and 7 bases from J, with 8 bases between. This CDR3 is 9 amino acids long. In nucleotides, the CDR3 is TGTGCCTTAGGGGGGACCCAGTACTTC. Protein product: CALGGTQYF. Full variable domain (rest looked up from reference TRBV2 and TRBJ2-5): EPEVTQTPSHQVTQMGQEVILRCVPISNHLYFYWYRQILGQKVEFLVSFYNNEISEKSEIFDDQFSVERPDGSNFTLKIRSTKLEDSAMYFCALGGTQYFGPGTRLLVL.

In DNA form, the CDR3 reads TGTGCCAGCAGTCGCGACAGGGAGCAGTTCTTC. It specifies CASSRDREQFF. The chain is built from TRBV27 and TRBJ2-1, with D possibly being TRBD1 (6 bases). The CDR3 runs to 11 residues. Per germline, CDR1 MNHEY and CDR2 SMNVEV (reference sequence). Trimming shortened V by 5 bases and J by 10 bases, and 9 bases separated the two germline ends.

CDR3: CAWGTGGQPQHF. In DNA, the CDR3 is TGTGCCTGGGGTACAGGGGGGCAGCCCCAGCATTTT. The chain recombines TRBV30 with TRBJ1-5; 8 positions agree with TRBD1. V trimming: 5 bases; J trimming: 7 bases; junction bases outside the gene matches: 4. In germline, CDR1 is GTSNPN, CDR2 SVGIG (reference sequence). This CDR3 has 12 residues.

This clone was observed a single time. The rearrangement uses TRBV2 and TRBJ2-6; 7 positions match TRBD1. The V gene's germline CDR1 is SNHLY and CDR2 FYNNEI. CDR3 length: 17 residues. Germline trimming cut 2 bases from V and 4 bases from J; bases unmatched to any gene: 8. CDR3 sequence reads: CASSERRQGSGANVLTF. The DNA for the CDR3 is TGTGCCAGCAGTGAAAGGAGACAGGGATCCGGGGCCAACGTCCTGACTTTC.

CDR3 region: CAWSIRVGSDTQYF. The CDR3 DNA reads as TGTGCCTGGAGTATCCGGGTTGGGTCAGATACGCAGTATTTT. The chain links TRBV30 to TRBJ2-3; D not certain. CDR3 length: 14 amino acids. Deletions cut 2 bases from V and 4 bases from J, with 13 bases between. Germline assignment: CDR1 GTSNPN and CDR2 SVGIG (reference sequence).

The V and J genes are TRBV18 and TRBJ1-1; a weak D match, TRBD1 (6 bases). This CDR3 contains 16 residues. Germline CDR1 reads KGHSH; CDR2 reads LQKENI. The V and J ends lost 6 bases and 0 bases respectively, with 17 bases between them. The chain's CDR3 is CASSKRTDRMNTEAFF. CDR3 nucleotides: TGTGCCAGCTCCAAGAGGACAGACCGCATGAACACTGAAGCTTTCTTT.

V and J are TRBV7-9 and TRBJ2-1; 10 bases are a match to TRBD2. Looked up from germline, CDR1 is SEHNR and CDR2 is FQNEAQ (reference sequence). The V gene end was trimmed by 0 bases and the J gene end by 6 bases; junction bases not matched to a gene: 8. The CDR3 is 17 residues long. This CDR3 reads CASSLAQGLAESNEQFF. In nucleotides, the CDR3 is TGTGCCAGCAGCTTAGCGCAAGGACTAGCGGAGTCCAATGAGCAGTTCTTC.

The rearrangement uses TRBV6-5 and TRBJ2-7; D remains unclear. Trimming stripped 3 bases from V and 2 bases from J, with 11 bases between. Germline values: CDR1 MNHEY, CDR2 SVGAGI. This CDR3 comprises 14 residues. DNA of the CDR3: TGTGCCAGCAGTTATCTAACGGGCCCCTACGAGCAGTACTTC. It encodes CASSYLTGPYEQYF.

This clone was seen a single time. The CDR3: CASSLVGGFETQYF. The CDR3 nucleotides read TGCGCCAGCAGCTTGGTGGGAGGCTTTGAGACCCAGTACTTC. The J gene is TRBJ2-5, the V gene TRBV5-1; perhaps TRBD2 as D (6 bases). V shed 0 bases and J shed 5 bases, with 11 bases lying between them. The CDR3 spans 14 residues. Germline V gives CDR1 SGHRS, CDR2 YFSETQ.

This clone was observed a single time. The genes are TRBV28 and TRBJ2-7; D assignment may be TRBD1 or TRBD2 (5 bases each). Trimming pared 8 bases from V and 2 bases from J, leaving 13 bases between. The germline CDR1 and CDR2 sequences are MDHEN and SYDVKM. CDR3 length: 13 residues. As DNA, the CDR3 is TGTGCCAGCTCCCGGGACGCCCCCTACGAGCAGTACTTC. This translates into CASSRDAPYEQYF.

V and J are TRBV30 and TRBJ1-5; no clear D. V was clipped by 2 bases and J by 0 bases, with 8 bases between them. From germline, CDR1 is GTSNPN and CDR2 SVGIG (reference sequence). The CDR3 spans 14 residues. CDR3 amino acids: CAWSQFYSNQPQHF. For the CDR3, the DNA is TGTGCCTGGAGTCAATTTTATAGCAATCAGCCCCAGCATTTT.

The chain recombines TRBV7-3 with TRBJ2-1; no firm D call. CDR1 and CDR2 from the germline V gene are SGHTA and FQGTGA. This CDR3 comprises 15 residues. The V and J ends lost 1 base and 0 bases respectively, with 7 bases between them. CDR3 residues: CASSLSPSSYNEQFF. The CDR3 DNA reads as TGTGCCAGCAGCTTAAGTCCTAGCTCCTACAATGAGCAGTTCTTC.

The chain uses TRBV27 and TRBJ1-2; D ambiguous. CDR3 size: 13 residues. Germline V lookup: CDR1 MNHEY, CDR2 SMNVEV (reference sequence). V was trimmed by 8 bases and J by 3 bases, leaving 13 bases between them. The CDR3, as DNA: TGTGCCAGCTCCCGGCTGGGGTACTATGGCTACACCTTC. This gives the protein CASSRLGYYGYTF.

The chain couples TRBV12-5 to TRBJ1-1, with unresolved D. Between the trimmed V and J ends, which lost 0 bases and 0 bases, there was a span of 8 bases. Germline CDR1 is LGHNT and CDR2 is FRNRAP. The CDR3 is 15 amino acids. CDR3 sequence reads: CASGLVPGMNTEAFF. In nucleotides, the CDR3 is TGTGCTAGTGGTTTGGTACCGGGGATGAACACTGAAGCTTTCTTT.